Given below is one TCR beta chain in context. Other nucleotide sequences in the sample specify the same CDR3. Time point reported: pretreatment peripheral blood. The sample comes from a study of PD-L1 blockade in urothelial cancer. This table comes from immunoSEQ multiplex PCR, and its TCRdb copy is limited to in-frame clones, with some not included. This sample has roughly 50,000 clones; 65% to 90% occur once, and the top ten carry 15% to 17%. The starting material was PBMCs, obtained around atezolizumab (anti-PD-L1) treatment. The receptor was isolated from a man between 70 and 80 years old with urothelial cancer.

The CDR3 DNA is TGTGCCAGCAGCTTGGGAGGGACAGATACGCAGTATTTT. Protein: CASSLGGTDTQYF. This chain uses TRBV7-3 with TRBJ2-3; 7 nucleotides line up with TRBD2. The germline gives CDR1 SGHTA, CDR2 FQGTGA. The CDR3 spans 13 residues. The V gene end was trimmed by 3 bases and the J gene end by 3 bases; junction bases not matched to a gene: 0.